A selection of T cell receptor beta chains follows, all from one sample in a study of cytomegalovirus exposure and HLA in healthy donors. TCRdb's copy holds only in-frame clones and misses some; the assay was immunoSEQ multiplex PCR. The sample carries approximately 89,000 clones, around 77% recorded once. What was sequenced was PBMCs. The receptor set was obtained from a man aged 25-40 years in good health and CMV-seronegative. CDR3s include the opening cysteine and the closing phenylalanine or tryptophan. Each record gives: V gene, D gene, clone size, J gene, CDR3 DNA, CDR3 protein. The D gene is left open where the match is weak. Some rows have no size entry. The others give once, few or many, or a class for an expanded clone.

V gene: TRBV7-9
D gene: NA
clone size: NA
J gene: TRBJ1-1
CDR3 DNA: TGTTCCAGCAGCCTAGGACAGAGCTGGACTGAAGCTTTCTTT
CDR3 protein: CSSSLGQSWTEAFF

V gene: TRBV7-9
D gene: TRBD1
clone size: NA
J gene: TRBJ1-1
CDR3 DNA: TGTTCCAGCAGCTTACCACAGGGGGAAATGAACACTGAAGCTTTCTTT
CDR3 protein: CSSSLPQGEMNTEAFF

V gene: TRBV5-1
D gene: TRBD2
clone size: NA
J gene: TRBJ2-5
CDR3 DNA: TGCGCCAGCAGCTCGGGGACTAGCGGGAGGGCCCCCCAGTACTTC
CDR3 protein: CASSSGTSGRAPQYF

V gene: TRBV6-5
D gene: NA
clone size: few
J gene: TRBJ2-6
CDR3 DNA: TGTGCCAGCAGTTGGGACACTGGGGCCAACGTCCTGACTTTC
CDR3 protein: CASSWDTGANVLTF

V gene: TRBV18
D gene: NA
clone size: NA
J gene: TRBJ2-2
CDR3 DNA: TGTGCCAGCTCAGGCCAGAACACCGGGGAGCTGTTTTTT
CDR3 protein: CASSGQNTGELFF

V gene: TRBV28
D gene: TRBD2
clone size: NA
J gene: TRBJ2-7
CDR3 DNA: TGTGCCAGCAGTTTAGGGACTAGCGGTTCTTACGAGCAGTACTTC
CDR3 protein: CASSLGTSGSYEQYF

V gene: TRBV10-3
D gene: NA
clone size: NA
J gene: TRBJ1-1
CDR3 DNA: TGTGCCATCAGTGAATATGGGAGACTAGCTTTCTTT
CDR3 protein: CAISEYGRLAFF

V gene: TRBV5-1
D gene: TRBD1
clone size: NA
J gene: TRBJ2-3
CDR3 DNA: TGCGCCAGCAGCTCTACAGGGGTTAAGGCAGATACGCAGTATTTT
CDR3 protein: CASSSTGVKADTQYF

V gene: TRBV4-3
D gene: NA
clone size: NA
J gene: TRBJ1-2
CDR3 DNA: TGCGCCAGCAGCCAAAAATGGGGGGTTGGTGGCTACACCTTC
CDR3 protein: CASSQKWGVGGYTF

V gene: TRBV5-6
D gene: TRBD1
clone size: NA
J gene: TRBJ1-2
CDR3 DNA: TGTGCCAGCAGCGCATTAGACAGGGGCCAATACTATGGCTACACCTTC
CDR3 protein: CASSALDRGQYYGYTF

V gene: TRBV7-6
D gene: TRBD2
clone size: once
J gene: TRBJ2-1
CDR3 DNA: TGTGCCAGCAGCTTGAGACATGGCGGGGGGGGCCCCTACAATGAGCAGTTCTTC
CDR3 protein: CASSLRHGGGGPYNEQFF

V gene: TRBV27
D gene: NA
clone size: NA
J gene: TRBJ1-5
CDR3 DNA: TGTGCCAGCAGTTTATATTCGGGAGGGTTAACGTTCGGCAATCAGCCCCAGCATTTT
CDR3 protein: CASSLYSGGLTFGNQPQHF

V gene: TRBV10-1
D gene: NA
clone size: NA
J gene: TRBJ2-7
CDR3 DNA: TGCGCCAGCAGTGAGTCCGGGACTCAATACGAGCAGTACTTC
CDR3 protein: CASSESGTQYEQYF

V gene: TRBV28
D gene: NA
clone size: NA
J gene: TRBJ1-5
CDR3 DNA: TGTGCCAGCAGTCGTCTTAATCAGCCCCAGCATTTT
CDR3 protein: CASSRLNQPQHF

V gene: TRBV7-9
D gene: NA
clone size: NA
J gene: TRBJ1-1
CDR3 DNA: TGTGCCAGCAGCTTAGATCGACGGGTTGATGGAGCTTTCTTT
CDR3 protein: CASSLDRRVDGAFF

V gene: TRBV28
D gene: NA
clone size: NA
J gene: TRBJ1-2
CDR3 DNA: TGTGCCAGCAGCCCCCTAACAGGGACTAACTATGGCTACACCTTC
CDR3 protein: CASSPLTGTNYGYTF

V gene: TRBV28
D gene: TRBD1
clone size: few
J gene: TRBJ1-6
CDR3 DNA: TGTGCCAGCAGTTTCGGGACAGGGGACAATTCACCCCTCCACTTT
CDR3 protein: CASSFGTGDNSPLHF

V gene: TRBV28
D gene: NA
clone size: NA
J gene: TRBJ1-4
CDR3 DNA: TGTGCCAGCAGTTTATCGGGTGAAAAACTGTTTTTT
CDR3 protein: CASSLSGEKLFF

V gene: TRBV30
D gene: TRBD2
clone size: few
J gene: TRBJ2-3
CDR3 DNA: TGTGCCTGGACCCGAGCGGGGGGGCCAACAGATACGCAGTATTTT
CDR3 protein: CAWTRAGGPTDTQYF

V gene: TRBV28
D gene: TRBD1
clone size: once
J gene: TRBJ2-1
CDR3 DNA: TGTGCCAGCAGTTCCCCGGGACAGGGAACCTCCTACAATGAGCAGTTCTTC
CDR3 protein: CASSSPGQGTSYNEQFF

V gene: TRBV5-5
D gene: NA
clone size: NA
J gene: TRBJ2-3
CDR3 DNA: TGTGCCAGCAGCTTTCAGACAGGAGGTACAGATACGCAGTATTTT
CDR3 protein: CASSFQTGGTDTQYF

V gene: TRBV5-1
D gene: TRBD1
clone size: few
J gene: TRBJ2-3
CDR3 DNA: TGCGCCAGCAGCCTCAGGGGGACCGGCACAGATACGCAGTATTTT
CDR3 protein: CASSLRGTGTDTQYF

V gene: TRBV5-1
D gene: NA
clone size: NA
J gene: TRBJ2-7
CDR3 DNA: TGCGCCAGCAGCTTCTTAGCAGGGGAGAACGAGCAGTACTTC
CDR3 protein: CASSFLAGENEQYF

V gene: TRBV10-1
D gene: TRBD1
clone size: NA
J gene: TRBJ2-1
CDR3 DNA: TGCGCCAGCAGCCCCGGGACAGGGTCCTACAATGAGCAGTTCTTC
CDR3 protein: CASSPGTGSYNEQFF

V gene: TRBV11-1
D gene: TRBD1
clone size: NA
J gene: TRBJ2-7
CDR3 DNA: TGTGCCAGCAGTTCCGGGACAGGGATCGGGCCCTCCTACGAGCAGTACTTC
CDR3 protein: CASSSGTGIGPSYEQYF

V gene: TRBV19
D gene: TRBD2
clone size: NA
J gene: TRBJ2-7
CDR3 DNA: TGTGCCAGTAGTATTATTGCGGGAGGTCTCGACGAGCAGTACTTC
CDR3 protein: CASSIIAGGLDEQYF

V gene: TRBV2
D gene: NA
clone size: NA
J gene: TRBJ1-5
CDR3 DNA: TGTGCCAGCAGTGTCCCCTCTAGCAATCAGCCCCAGCATTTT
CDR3 protein: CASSVPSSNQPQHF

V gene: TRBV27
D gene: NA
clone size: NA
J gene: TRBJ2-6
CDR3 DNA: TGTGCCAGCAGTCGGGGCTCTGGGGCCAACGTCCTGACTTTC
CDR3 protein: CASSRGSGANVLTF

V gene: TRBV5-1
D gene: TRBD1
clone size: NA
J gene: TRBJ1-4
CDR3 DNA: TGCGCCAGCAGCTTAGGGACAGGGATGGCTAATGAAAAACTGTTTTTT
CDR3 protein: CASSLGTGMANEKLFF